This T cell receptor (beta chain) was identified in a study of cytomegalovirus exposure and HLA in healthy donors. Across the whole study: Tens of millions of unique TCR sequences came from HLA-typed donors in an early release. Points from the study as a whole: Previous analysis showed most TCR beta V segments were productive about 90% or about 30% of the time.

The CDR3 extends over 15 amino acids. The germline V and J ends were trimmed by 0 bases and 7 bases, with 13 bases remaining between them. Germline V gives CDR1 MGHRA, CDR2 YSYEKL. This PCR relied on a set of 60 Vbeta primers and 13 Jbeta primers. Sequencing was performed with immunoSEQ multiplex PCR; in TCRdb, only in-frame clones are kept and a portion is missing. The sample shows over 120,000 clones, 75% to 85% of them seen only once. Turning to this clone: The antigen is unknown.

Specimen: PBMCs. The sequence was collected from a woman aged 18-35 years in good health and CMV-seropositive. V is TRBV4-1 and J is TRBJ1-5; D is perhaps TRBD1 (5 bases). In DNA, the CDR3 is TGCGCCAGCAGCCAAGATGGAGGGGCGGGCCAGCCCCAGCATTTT. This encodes CASSQDGGAGQPQHF.